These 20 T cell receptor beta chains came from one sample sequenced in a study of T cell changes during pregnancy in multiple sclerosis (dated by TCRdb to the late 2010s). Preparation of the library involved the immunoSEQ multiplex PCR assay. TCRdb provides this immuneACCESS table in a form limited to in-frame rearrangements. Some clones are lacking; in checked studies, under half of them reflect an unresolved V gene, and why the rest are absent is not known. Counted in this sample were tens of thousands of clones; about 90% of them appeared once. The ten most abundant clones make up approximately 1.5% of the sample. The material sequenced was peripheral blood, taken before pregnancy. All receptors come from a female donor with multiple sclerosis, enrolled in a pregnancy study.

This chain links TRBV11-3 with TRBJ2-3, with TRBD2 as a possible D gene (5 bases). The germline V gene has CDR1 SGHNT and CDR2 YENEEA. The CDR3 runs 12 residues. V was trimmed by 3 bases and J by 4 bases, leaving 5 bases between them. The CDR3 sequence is CASSLGADTQYF. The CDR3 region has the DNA TGTGCCAGCAGCTTGGGAGCAGATACGCAGTATTTT.

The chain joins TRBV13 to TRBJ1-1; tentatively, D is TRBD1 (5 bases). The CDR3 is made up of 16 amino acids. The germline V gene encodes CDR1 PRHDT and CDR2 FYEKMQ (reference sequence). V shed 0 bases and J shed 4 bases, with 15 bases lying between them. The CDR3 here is CASSLGGWGLSTEAFF. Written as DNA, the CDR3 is TGTGCCAGCAGCTTAGGCGGATGGGGCCTCAGCACTGAAGCTTTCTTT.

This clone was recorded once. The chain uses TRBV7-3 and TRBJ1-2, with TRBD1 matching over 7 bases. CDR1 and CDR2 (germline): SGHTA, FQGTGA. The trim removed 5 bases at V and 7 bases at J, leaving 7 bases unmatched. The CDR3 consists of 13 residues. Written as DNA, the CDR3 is TGTGCCAGCAGCCTCGACAGGGTTGGTGGCTACACCTTC. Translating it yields CASSLDRVGGYTF.

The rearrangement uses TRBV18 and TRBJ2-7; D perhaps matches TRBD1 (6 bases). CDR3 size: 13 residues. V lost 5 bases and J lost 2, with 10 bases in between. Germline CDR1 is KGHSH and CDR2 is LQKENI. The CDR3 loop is CASSGGSPYEQYF. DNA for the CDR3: TGTGCCAGCTCAGGGGGCTCCCCCTACGAGCAGTACTTC.

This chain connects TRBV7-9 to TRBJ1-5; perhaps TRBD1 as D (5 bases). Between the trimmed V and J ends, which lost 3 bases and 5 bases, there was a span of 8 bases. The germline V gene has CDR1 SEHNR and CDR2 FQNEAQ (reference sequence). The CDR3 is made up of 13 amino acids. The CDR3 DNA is TGTGCCAGCAGCTTCGGGGGTGATCAGCCCCAGCATTTT. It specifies CASSFGGDQPQHF. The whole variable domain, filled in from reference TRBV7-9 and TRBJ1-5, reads DTGVSQNPRHKITKRGQNVTFRCDPISEHNRLYWYRQTLGQGPEFLTYFQNEAQLEKSRLLSDRFSAERPKGSFSTLEIQRTEQGDSAMYLCASSFGGDQPQHFGDGTRLSIL.

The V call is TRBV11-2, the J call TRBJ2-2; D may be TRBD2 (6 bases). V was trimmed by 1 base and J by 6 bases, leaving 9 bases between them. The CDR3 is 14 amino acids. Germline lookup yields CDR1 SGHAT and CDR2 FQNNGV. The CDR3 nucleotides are TGTGCCAGCAGCTTAGTTCGGGACTCCGGGGAGCTGTTTTTT. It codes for CASSLVRDSGELFF.

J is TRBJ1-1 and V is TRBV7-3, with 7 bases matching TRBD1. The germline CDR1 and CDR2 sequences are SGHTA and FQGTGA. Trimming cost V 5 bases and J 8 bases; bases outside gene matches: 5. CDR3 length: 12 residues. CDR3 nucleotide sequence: TGTGCCAGCAGCCAAGGCAGGGGGGAAGCTTTCTTT. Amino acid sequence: CASSQGRGEAFF.

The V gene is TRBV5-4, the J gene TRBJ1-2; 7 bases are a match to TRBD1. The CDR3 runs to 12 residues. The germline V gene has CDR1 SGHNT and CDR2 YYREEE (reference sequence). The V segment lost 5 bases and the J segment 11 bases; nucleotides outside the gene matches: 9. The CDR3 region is CASSWDSQGYTF. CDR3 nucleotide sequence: TGTGCCAGCAGTTGGGACAGTCAGGGGTACACCTTC. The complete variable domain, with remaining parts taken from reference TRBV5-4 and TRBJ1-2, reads ETGVTQSPTHLIKTRGQQVTLRCSSQSGHNTVSWYQQALGQGPQFIFQYYREEENGRGNFPPRFSGLQFPNYSSELNVNALELDDSALYLCASSWDSQGYTFGSGTRLTVV.

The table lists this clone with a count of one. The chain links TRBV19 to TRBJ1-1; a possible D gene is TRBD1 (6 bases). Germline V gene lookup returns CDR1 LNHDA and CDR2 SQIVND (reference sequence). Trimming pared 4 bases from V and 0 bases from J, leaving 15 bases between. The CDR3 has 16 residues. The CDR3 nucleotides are TGTGCCAGTAGTAGAGAGGACAGATCCCTGAACACTGAAGCTTTCTTT. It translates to CASSREDRSLNTEAFF.

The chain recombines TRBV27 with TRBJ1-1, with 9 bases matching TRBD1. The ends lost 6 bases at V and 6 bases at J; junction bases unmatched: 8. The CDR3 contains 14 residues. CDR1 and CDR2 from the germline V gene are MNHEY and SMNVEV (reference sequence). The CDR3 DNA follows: TGTGCCAGCAGCCCCGGACAGGGGATGGCTGAAGCTTTCTTT. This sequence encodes CASSPGQGMAEAFF.

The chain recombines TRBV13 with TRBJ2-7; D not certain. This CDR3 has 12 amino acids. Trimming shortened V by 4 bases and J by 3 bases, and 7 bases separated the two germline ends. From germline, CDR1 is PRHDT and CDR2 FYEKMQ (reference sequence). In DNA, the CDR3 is TGTGCCAGCAGCTCGACAATCTACGAGCAGTACTTC. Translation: CASSSTIYEQYF.

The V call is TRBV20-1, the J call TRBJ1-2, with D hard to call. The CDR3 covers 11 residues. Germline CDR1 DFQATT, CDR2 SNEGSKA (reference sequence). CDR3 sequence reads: CSQQRIHGYTF. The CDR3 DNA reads TGCAGCCAGCAGAGGATCCATGGCTACACCTTC.

The CDR3 loop reads CASSPVGQGGTKNIQYF. For the CDR3, the DNA is TGTGCCAGCTCACCGGTAGGACAGGGCGGGACCAAAAACATTCAGTACTTC. The gene calls are TRBV18 and TRBJ2-4, with 8 bases that match TRBD1. Germline V lookup: CDR1 KGHSH, CDR2 LQKENI. The CDR3 has 17 amino acids. The ends lost 3 bases at V and 2 bases at J; junction bases unmatched: 9. Looking up the rest from reference TRBV18 and TRBJ2-4 gives the full variable domain: NAGVMQNPRHLVRRRGQEARLRCSPMKGHSHVYWYRQLPEEGLKFMVYLQKENIIDESGMPKERFSAEFPKEGPSILRIQQVVRGDSAAYFCASSPVGQGGTKNIQYFGAGTRLSVL.

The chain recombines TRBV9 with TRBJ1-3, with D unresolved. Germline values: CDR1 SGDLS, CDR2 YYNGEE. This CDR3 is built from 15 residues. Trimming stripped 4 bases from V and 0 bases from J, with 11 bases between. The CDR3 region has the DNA TGTGCCAGCAGCCCCTGGGCACACTCTGGAAACACCATATATTTT. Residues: CASSPWAHSGNTIYF.

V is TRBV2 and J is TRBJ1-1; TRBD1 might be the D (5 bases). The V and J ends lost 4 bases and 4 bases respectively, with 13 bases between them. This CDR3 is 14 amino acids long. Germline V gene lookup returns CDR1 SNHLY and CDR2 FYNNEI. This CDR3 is CASSGPYRITEAFF. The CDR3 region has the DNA TGTGCCAGCAGTGGTCCCTACAGGATCACTGAAGCTTTCTTT.

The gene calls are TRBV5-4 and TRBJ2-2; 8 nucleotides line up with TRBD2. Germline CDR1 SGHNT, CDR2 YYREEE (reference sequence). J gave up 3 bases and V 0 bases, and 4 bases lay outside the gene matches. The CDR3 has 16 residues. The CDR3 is CASSLGGGGYTGELFF. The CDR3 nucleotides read TGTGCCAGCAGCTTGGGAGGCGGGGGGTACACCGGGGAGCTGTTTTTT.

The CDR3: CASSIDSGTGPYEQYF. The CDR3 coding sequence is TGTGCCAGTAGTATAGACTCCGGAACAGGGCCCTACGAGCAGTACTTC. The V call is TRBV19, the J call TRBJ2-7, with D perhaps matching TRBD1 (6 bases). Germline V CDR1 and CDR2: LNHDA, SQIVND (reference sequence). The CDR3 is 16 amino acids. Trimming removed 0 bases at V and 2 bases at J, with 14 bases between.

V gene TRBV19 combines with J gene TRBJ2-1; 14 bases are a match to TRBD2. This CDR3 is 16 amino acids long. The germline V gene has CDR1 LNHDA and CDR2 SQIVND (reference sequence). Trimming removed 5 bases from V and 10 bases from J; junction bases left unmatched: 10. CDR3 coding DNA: TGTGCCAGTAGTGTCGGACTAGCGGGGGGATCCCAAGAGCAGTTCTTC. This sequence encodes CASSVGLAGGSQEQFF.

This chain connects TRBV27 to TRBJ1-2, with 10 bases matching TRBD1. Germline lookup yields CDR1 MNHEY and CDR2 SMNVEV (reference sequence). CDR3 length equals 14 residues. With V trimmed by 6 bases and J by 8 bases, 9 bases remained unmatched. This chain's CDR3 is CASSQGQGKGGYTF. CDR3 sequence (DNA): TGTGCCAGCAGCCAGGGACAGGGGAAGGGCGGCTACACCTTC.

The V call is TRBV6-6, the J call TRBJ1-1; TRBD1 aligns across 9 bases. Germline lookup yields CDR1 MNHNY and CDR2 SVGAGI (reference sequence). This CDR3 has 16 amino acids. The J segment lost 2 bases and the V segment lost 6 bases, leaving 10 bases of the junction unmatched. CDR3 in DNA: TGTGCCAGCAGGGCCGACAGGACAGGGGTTAACACTGAAGCTTTCTTT. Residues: CASRADRTGVNTEAFF.